These 19 T cell receptor beta chains were all obtained from the same sample, sequenced in a study of post-analysis software for immune sequencing data. Whole-study results and caveats: Included in a set of five TRBV segments more frequent in patients than controls were TRBV5-6, TRBV5-1 and TRBV20-1.

Unique molecular identifiers were carried by the TCR beta cDNA libraries. MiXCR was run by TCRdb on the PCR reads, yielding one entry per CDR3 protein. The sample shows 500,000 to 600,000 distinct CDR3 sequences, 44% of them seen only once. No antigen has been identified for these receptors. Sequenced material: blood. Receptors were obtained from a girl aged 5-17 years with multiple sclerosis.

With regard to this clonotype: A much more abundant neighbour one base away suggests this may be a read error. V and J are TRBV12-3 or TRBV12-4 and TRBJ2-1; 14 positions agree with TRBD2. The CDR3 consists of 16 residues. The ends lost 7 bases at V and 8 bases at J; junction bases unmatched: 10. The CDR3 spells CASTYGPGLAGDEQFF. The CDR3 DNA is TGTGCCAGCACCTATGGGCCGGGACTAGCGGGAGATGAGCAGTTCTTC.

This clonotype was seen only a few times. The chain carries TRBV29-1 and TRBJ2-7; D may be TRBD1 (6 bases). CDR1 is SQVTM, CDR2 ANQGSEA, per germline. CDR3 length: 12 residues. Trimming removed 8 bases from V and 3 bases from J, with 14 bases in between. CDR3 sequence (DNA): TGCAGCACAAAGACAGGAAACTACGAGCAGTACTTC. Protein product: CSTKTGNYEQYF.

This clonotype has more than one count but fewer than ten. The chain has TRBV10-3 and TRBJ2-3, with D unresolved. Germline CDR1 and CDR2: ENHRY and SYGVKD. CDR3 length: 11 amino acids. V was shortened by 2 bases and J by 3 bases, with 0 bases between the two germline ends. Written as DNA, the CDR3 is TGTGCCATCAGTGAGACAGATACGCAGTATTTT. This gives the protein CAISETDTQYF.

V gene TRBV5-1 combines with J gene TRBJ1-6; D is possibly TRBD1 (6 bases). The germline CDR1 and CDR2 sequences are SGHRS and YFSETQ. Between the trimmed V and J ends, which lost 0 bases and 7 bases, there was a span of 14 bases. The CDR3 is made up of 16 amino acids. The chain's CDR3 is CASSLVAGGRNSPLHF. The DNA for the CDR3 is TGCGCCAGCAGCTTGGTAGCCGGGGGCCGGAATTCACCCCTCCACTTT.

At least ten counts were recorded for this clonotype. The chain combines TRBV20-1 with TRBJ2-5; weak D call: TRBD2 (6 bases). Germline-derived CDR1 and CDR2 are DFQATT and SNEGSKA (reference sequence). With 6 bases removed from V and 5 bases from J, the gap between germline ends came to 16 bases. CDR3 length: 13 residues. CDR3 loop: CSAGTANGETQYF. For the CDR3, the DNA is TGCAGTGCAGGGACTGCAAATGGCGAGACCCAGTACTTC.

The J gene is TRBJ2-1, the V gene TRBV7-2; TRBD2 aligns across 15 bases. Losses at the gene ends were 5 bases for V and 1 base for J; bases not matched to a gene: 9. Germline assignment: CDR1 SGHTA and CDR2 FQGNSA. The length of the CDR3 is 19 residues. The CDR3 region is CASSPRRTSGGGSYNEQFF. CDR3 sequence (DNA): TGTGCCAGCAGCCCTCGTCGGACTAGCGGGGGGGGTTCCTACAATGAGCAGTTCTTC.

This clonotype was observed a few times. The genes are TRBV19 and TRBJ1-2, with D perhaps TRBD1 (6 bases). This CDR3 contains 15 residues. The germline gives CDR1 LNHDA, CDR2 SQIVND (reference sequence). Trimming stripped 5 bases from V and 6 bases from J, with 19 bases between. CDR3 DNA: TGTGCCAGTAGTTACCGGAGCGGGGGCGCCGATGGCTACACCTTC. Protein product: CASSYRSGGADGYTF.

The chain recombines TRBV5-1 with TRBJ2-7; D gene unclear. The CDR3 is 14 residues long. Trimming took off 1 base at V and 2 bases at J, with 10 bases between the two ends. Germline loops: CDR1 SGHRS, CDR2 YFSETQ. The CDR3 loop reads CASSLTPGPYEQYF. The DNA for the CDR3 is TGCGCCAGCAGCTTGACACCGGGCCCCTACGAGCAGTACTTC. The variable domain in full, completed from reference TRBV5-1 and TRBJ2-7, reads KAGVTQTPRYLIKTRGQQVTLSCSPISGHRSVSWYQQTPGQGLQFLFEYFSETQRNKGNFPGRFSGRQFSNSRSEMNVSTLELGDSALYLCASSLTPGPYEQYFGPGTRLTVT.

This clonotype has just a few counts. An end of the junction differs from the germline gene, which may be a read error. The J gene is TRBJ1-2, the V gene TRBV6-5; D may be TRBD1 (5 bases). The CDR3 is 15 amino acids. The V gene's germline CDR1 is MNHEY and CDR2 SVGAGI. CDR3 sequence: CASRKAGTDIYGCTF. CDR3 coding DNA: TGTGCCAGCCGGAAAGCCGGGACCGATATCTATGGCTGCACCTTC.

The sample holds a few counts of this clonotype. V gene TRBV7-2 combines with J gene TRBJ2-1; weak D call: TRBD1 (6 bases). CDR3 length equals 16 residues. Germline-derived CDR1 and CDR2 are SGHTA and FQGNSA. V lost 2 bases, J lost 8 bases, and 19 bases lay in between. CDR3 DNA sequence: TGTGCCAGCAGCTTACTAAACCCAGGGGTGGTAGATGAGCAGTTCTTC. Amino acid sequence: CASSLLNPGVVDEQFF.

This sequence joins TRBV29-1 and TRBJ2-5, with D possibly being TRBD1 or TRBD2 (6 bases each). The CDR3 totals 13 residues. Germline values: CDR1 SQVTM, CDR2 ANQGSEA. V lost 4 bases to trimming and J lost 11 bases, with 20 bases between them. CDR3 nucleotides: TGCAGCGTTGGATTAGGGGGAGGTGTTGAGCAGTACTTC. It is translated as CSVGLGGGVEQYF. Complete variable domain (other parts from reference TRBV29-1 and TRBJ2-5): SAVISQKPSRDICQRGTSLTIQCQVDSQVTMMFWYRQQPGQSLTLIATANQGSEATYESGFVIDKFPISRPNLTFSTLTVSNMSPEDSSIYLCSVGLGGGVEQYFGPGTRLLVL.

This sequence joins TRBV12-3 or TRBV12-4 and TRBJ1-6; TRBD1 agrees at 7 bases. The CDR3 contains 13 residues. The V and J ends lost 7 bases and 6 bases, in that order; junction bases with no gene match: 3. CDR3 sequence reads: CASKGQINSPLHF. The CDR3 DNA reads as TGTGCCAGCAAGGGACAGATTAATTCACCCCTCCACTTT.

This chain connects TRBV29-1 to TRBJ1-4; D is possibly TRBD1 (5 bases). Germline V CDR1 and CDR2: SQVTM, ANQGSEA. The CDR3 has 13 amino acids. The CDR3 protein is CSFRGAGERELFF. The DNA for the CDR3 is TGCAGTTTTCGCGGGGCGGGGGAGAGAGAACTGTTTTTT.

This clonotype was seen a handful of times. The rearrangement links TRBV29-1 to TRBJ1-2; 8 bases line up with TRBD1. The CDR3 has 12 residues. The V gene's germline CDR1 is SQVTM and CDR2 ANQGSEA. Trimming at V came to 4 bases and at J to 5 bases, leaving 3 bases not matched to a gene. CDR3 residues: CSVGDRIYGYTF. CDR3 DNA: TGCAGCGTTGGGGACAGGATATATGGCTACACCTTC.

The chain has TRBV7-9 and TRBJ1-1; maybe TRBD1 (6 bases). CDR3 length: 16 residues. Germline loops: CDR1 SEHNR, CDR2 FQNEAQ (reference sequence). Trimming left V 1 base short and J 2 bases short, with 14 bases between. CDR3 DNA sequence: TGTGCCAGCAGCTTAGGTTCCGGGACATTCAACACTGAAGCTTTCTTT. Amino acid sequence: CASSLGSGTFNTEAFF.

CDR3 region: CASSLLAVSYNEQFF. Written as DNA, the CDR3 is TGTGCCAGCAGCCTACTAGCGGTCTCCTACAATGAGCAGTTCTTC. This chain uses TRBV7-9 with TRBJ2-1, with 8 bases matching TRBD2. V lost 5 bases, J lost 0 bases, and 3 bases stayed unmatched. The CDR3 extends over 15 amino acids. From germline, CDR1 is SEHNR and CDR2 FQNEAQ (reference sequence).

This clonotype has a handful of counts. The chain recombines TRBV7-2 with TRBJ2-3; 15 bases fit TRBD2. CDR1 is SGHTA, CDR2 FQGNSA, per germline. The CDR3 totals 19 residues. Trimming at V came to 5 bases and at J to 3 bases, leaving 12 bases not matched to a gene. CDR3 in DNA: TGTGCCAGCAGCACGTTAAAGAGAGGGACTAGCGGGGGGACAGATACGCAGTATTTT. Amino acid sequence: CASSTLKRGTSGGTDTQYF.

The CDR3 spells CASGRGGTEAFF. The CDR3 coding sequence is TGCGCCAGCGGCAGAGGGGGCACTGAAGCTTTCTTT. The chain carries TRBV5-1 and TRBJ1-1, with TRBD1 as a possible D gene (6 bases). Trimming pared 7 bases from V and 4 bases from J, leaving 11 bases between. Germline V CDR1 and CDR2: SGHRS, YFSETQ. The CDR3 covers 12 residues.

CDR3 bases: TGTGCCTTTCAGGGGTTTAATTATGGCTACACCTTC. It codes for CAFQGFNYGYTF. The chain carries TRBV30 and TRBJ1-2; possibly TRBD1 for D (6 bases). Germline CDR1 GTSNPN, CDR2 SVGIG (reference sequence). V lost 7 bases and J 5 bases, leaving 14 bases between the germline ends. This CDR3 has 12 amino acids.